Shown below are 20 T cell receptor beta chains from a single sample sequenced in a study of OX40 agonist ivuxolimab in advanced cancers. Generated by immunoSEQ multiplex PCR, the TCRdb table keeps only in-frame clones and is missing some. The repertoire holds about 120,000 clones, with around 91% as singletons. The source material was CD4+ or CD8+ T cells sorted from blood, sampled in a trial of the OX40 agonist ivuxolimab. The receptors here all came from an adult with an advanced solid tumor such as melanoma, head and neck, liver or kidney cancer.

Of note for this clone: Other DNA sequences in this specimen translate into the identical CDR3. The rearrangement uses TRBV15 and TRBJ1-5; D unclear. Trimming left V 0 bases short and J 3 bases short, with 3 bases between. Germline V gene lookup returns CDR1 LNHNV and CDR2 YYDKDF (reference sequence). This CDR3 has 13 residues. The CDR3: CATSRDTNQPQHF. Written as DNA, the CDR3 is TGTGCCACCAGCAGAGATACCAATCAGCCCCAGCATTTT.

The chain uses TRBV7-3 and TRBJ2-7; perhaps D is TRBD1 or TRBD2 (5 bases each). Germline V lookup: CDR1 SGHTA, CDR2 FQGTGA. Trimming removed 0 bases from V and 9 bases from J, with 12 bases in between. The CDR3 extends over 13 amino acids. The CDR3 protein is CASSLTSMGVQYF. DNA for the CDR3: TGTGCCAGCAGCTTAACGTCGATGGGGGTGCAGTACTTC. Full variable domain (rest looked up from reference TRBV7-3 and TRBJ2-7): GAGVSQTPSNKVTEKGKYVELRCDPISGHTALYWYRQSLGQGPEFLIYFQGTGAADDSGLPNDRFFAVRPEGSVSTLKIQRTERGDSAVYLCASSLTSMGVQYFGPGTRLTVT.

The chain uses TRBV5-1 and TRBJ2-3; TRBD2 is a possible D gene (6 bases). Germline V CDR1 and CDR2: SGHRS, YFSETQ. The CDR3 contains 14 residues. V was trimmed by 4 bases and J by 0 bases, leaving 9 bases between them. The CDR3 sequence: CASSPGVSTDTQYF. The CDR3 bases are TGCGCCAGCAGCCCGGGGGTGAGCACAGATACGCAGTATTTT.

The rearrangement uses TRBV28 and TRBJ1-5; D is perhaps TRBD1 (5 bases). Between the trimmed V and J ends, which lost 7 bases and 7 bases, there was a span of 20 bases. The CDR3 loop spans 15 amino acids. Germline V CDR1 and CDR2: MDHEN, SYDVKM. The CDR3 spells CASISSGQGSQPQHF. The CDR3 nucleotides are TGTGCCAGCATCAGTTCAGGGCAAGGGTCGCAGCCCCAGCATTTT. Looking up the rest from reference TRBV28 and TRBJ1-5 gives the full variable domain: DVKVTQSSRYLVKRTGEKVFLECVQDMDHENMFWYRQDPGLGLRLIYFSYDVKMKEKGDIPEGYSVSREKKERFSLILESASTNQTSMYLCASISSGQGSQPQHFGDGTRLSIL.

This CDR3 reads CASSQGTSGSYNEQFF. CDR3 nucleotides: TGTGCCAGCAGCCAGGGGACTAGCGGGTCCTACAATGAGCAGTTCTTC. The chain recombines TRBV11-3 with TRBJ2-1, with 12 positions matching TRBD2. V lost 5 bases, J lost 1 base, and 3 bases stayed unmatched. The germline CDR1 and CDR2 sequences are SGHNT and YENEEA. The CDR3 runs to 16 residues.

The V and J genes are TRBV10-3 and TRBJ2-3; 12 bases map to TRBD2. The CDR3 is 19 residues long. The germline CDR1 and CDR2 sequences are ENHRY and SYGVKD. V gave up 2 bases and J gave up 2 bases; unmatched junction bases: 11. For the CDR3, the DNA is TGTGCCATCAGTGAGATCACTAGCGGGGGGCCGCGGAACACAGATACGCAGTATTTT. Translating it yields CAISEITSGGPRNTDTQYF.

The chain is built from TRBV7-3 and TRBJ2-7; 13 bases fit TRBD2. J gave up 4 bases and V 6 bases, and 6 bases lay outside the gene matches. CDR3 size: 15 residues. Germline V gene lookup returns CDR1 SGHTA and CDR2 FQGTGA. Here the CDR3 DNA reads TGTGCCAGCAGGAACGGACTAGCGGGGGAATACGAGCAGTACTTC. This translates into CASRNGLAGEYEQYF.

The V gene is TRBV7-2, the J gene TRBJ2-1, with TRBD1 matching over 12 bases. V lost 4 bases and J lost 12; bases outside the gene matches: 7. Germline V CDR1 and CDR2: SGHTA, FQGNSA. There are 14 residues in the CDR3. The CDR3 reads CASSSGQGAPLQFF. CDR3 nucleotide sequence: TGTGCCAGCAGCTCGGGACAGGGGGCCCCCTTGCAGTTCTTC.

CDR3 region: CASSQQGRGNSPLHF. The CDR3 DNA reads as TGTGCCAGCAGCCAACAGGGGCGGGGGAATTCACCCCTCCACTTT. The chain employs TRBV11-2 and TRBJ1-6, with TRBD1 identical over 7 bases. This CDR3 has 15 residues. The J segment lost 7 bases and the V segment lost 5 bases, leaving 8 bases of the junction unmatched. Germline loops: CDR1 SGHAT, CDR2 FQNNGV.

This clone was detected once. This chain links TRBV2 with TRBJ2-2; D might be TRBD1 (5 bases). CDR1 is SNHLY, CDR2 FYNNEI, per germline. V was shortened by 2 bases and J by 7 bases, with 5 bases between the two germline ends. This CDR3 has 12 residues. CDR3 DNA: TGTGCCAGCAGTGAAAGGGGCGGGGAGCTGTTTTTT. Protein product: CASSERGGELFF. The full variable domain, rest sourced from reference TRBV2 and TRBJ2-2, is EPEVTQTPSHQVTQMGQEVILRCVPISNHLYFYWYRQILGQKVEFLVSFYNNEISEKSEIFDDQFSVERPDGSNFTLKIRSTKLEDSAMYFCASSERGGELFFGEGSRLTVL.

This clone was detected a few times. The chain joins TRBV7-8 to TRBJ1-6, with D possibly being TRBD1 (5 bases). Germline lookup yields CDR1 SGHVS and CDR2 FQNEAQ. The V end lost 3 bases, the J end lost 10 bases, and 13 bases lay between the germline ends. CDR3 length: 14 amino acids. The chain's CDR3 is CASSFGRDQSPLHF. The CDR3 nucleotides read TGTGCCAGCAGCTTTGGCAGGGACCAGTCACCCCTCCACTTT.

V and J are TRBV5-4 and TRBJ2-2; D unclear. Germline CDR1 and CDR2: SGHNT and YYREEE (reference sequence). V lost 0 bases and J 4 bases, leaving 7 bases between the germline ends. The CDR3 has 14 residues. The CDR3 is CASSLDSGTGELFF. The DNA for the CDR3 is TGTGCCAGCAGCTTGGATTCCGGCACCGGGGAGCTGTTTTTT.

CDR3 coding DNA: TGTGCCAGCAGCTTTGAAAGCAGGGGGAATGGCTACACCTTC. Translated, it gives CASSFESRGNGYTF. The gene calls are TRBV7-2 and TRBJ1-2; TRBD1 matches 7 bases. CDR1 and CDR2 from the germline V gene are SGHTA and FQGNSA. Unmatched junction bases numbered 7, after V lost 3 bases and J lost 6 bases. The CDR3 totals 14 residues.

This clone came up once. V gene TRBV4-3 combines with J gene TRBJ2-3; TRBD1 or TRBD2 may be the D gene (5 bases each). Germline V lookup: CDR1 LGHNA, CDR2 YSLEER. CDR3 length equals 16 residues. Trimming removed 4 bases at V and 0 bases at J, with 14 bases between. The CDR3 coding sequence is TGCGCCAGCAGCCCCGGTGGGGACCTTAGCACAGATACGCAGTATTTT. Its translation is CASSPGGDLSTDTQYF.

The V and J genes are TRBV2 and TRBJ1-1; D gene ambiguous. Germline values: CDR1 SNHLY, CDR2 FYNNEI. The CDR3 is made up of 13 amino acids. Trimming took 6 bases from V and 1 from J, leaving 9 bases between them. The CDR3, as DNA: TGTGCCAGCAGAGTCGGGCCGAACACTGAAGCTTTCTTT. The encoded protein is CASRVGPNTEAFF.

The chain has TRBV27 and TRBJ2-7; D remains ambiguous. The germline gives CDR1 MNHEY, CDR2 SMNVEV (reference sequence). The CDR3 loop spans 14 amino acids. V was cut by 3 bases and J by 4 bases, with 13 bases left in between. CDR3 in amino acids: CASSFSASIYEQYF. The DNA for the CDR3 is TGTGCCAGCAGTTTCTCCGCCAGTATATACGAGCAGTACTTC.

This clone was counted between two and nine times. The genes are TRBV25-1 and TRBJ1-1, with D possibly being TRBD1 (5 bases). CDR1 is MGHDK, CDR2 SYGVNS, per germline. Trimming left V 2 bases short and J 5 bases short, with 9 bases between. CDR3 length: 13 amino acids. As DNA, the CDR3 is TGTGCCAGCAGTGAACCGGGGGGGACTGAAGCTTTCTTT. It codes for CASSEPGGTEAFF.

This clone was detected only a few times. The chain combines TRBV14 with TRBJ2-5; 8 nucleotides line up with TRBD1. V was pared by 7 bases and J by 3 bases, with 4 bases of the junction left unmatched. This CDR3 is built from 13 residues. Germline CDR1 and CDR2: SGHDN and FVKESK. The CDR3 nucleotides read TGTGCCAGCACCAGACAGGGGAAAGAGACCCAGTACTTC. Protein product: CASTRQGKETQYF.

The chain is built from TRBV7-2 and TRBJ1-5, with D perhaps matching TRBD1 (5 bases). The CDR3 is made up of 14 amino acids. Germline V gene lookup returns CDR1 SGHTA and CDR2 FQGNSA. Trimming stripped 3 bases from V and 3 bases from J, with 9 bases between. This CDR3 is CASSLGQPNQPQHF. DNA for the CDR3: TGTGCCAGCAGCTTGGGGCAGCCCAATCAGCCCCAGCATTTT.

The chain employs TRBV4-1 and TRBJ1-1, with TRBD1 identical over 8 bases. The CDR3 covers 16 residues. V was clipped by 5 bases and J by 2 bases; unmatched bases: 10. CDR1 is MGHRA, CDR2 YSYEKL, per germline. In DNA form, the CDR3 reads TGCGCCAGCAGCTATCCTAAAGGACAGGGAAACACTGAAGCTTTCTTT. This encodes CASSYPKGQGNTEAFF.